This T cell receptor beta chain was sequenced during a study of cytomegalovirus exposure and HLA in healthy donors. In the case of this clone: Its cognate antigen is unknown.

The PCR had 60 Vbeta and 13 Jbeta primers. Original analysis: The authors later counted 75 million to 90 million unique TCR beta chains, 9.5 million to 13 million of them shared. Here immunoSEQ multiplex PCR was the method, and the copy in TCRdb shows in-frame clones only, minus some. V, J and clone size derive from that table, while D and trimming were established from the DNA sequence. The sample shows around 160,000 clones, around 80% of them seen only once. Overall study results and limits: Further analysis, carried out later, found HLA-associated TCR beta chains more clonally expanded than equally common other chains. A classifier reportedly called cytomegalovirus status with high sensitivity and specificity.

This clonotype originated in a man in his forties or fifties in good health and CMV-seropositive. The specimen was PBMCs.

CDR3 amino acids: CAMGAGGPETQYF. CDR3 DNA: TGTGCCATGGGAGCGGGAGGGCCAGAGACCCAGTACTTC. The chain recombines TRBV10-3 with TRBJ2-5; 10 nucleotides align to TRBD2. The CDR3 is 13 residues long. Germline V gene sequence: CDR1 ENHRY, CDR2 SYGVKD. Trimming took 9 bases from V and 4 from J; bases not matched to a gene: 5.